This is a list of T cell receptor beta chains from one sample in a study of blood T cell repertoires in COVID-19. Using immunoSEQ multiplex PCR, the repertoire was profiled, and TCRdb retains in-frame clones only, with some absent. The data contain approximately 170,000 clones, roughly 91% of them seen just once; the ten biggest clones take up around 4.8%. Specimen: peripheral blood. All receptors derive from a man aged 18 to 35 with COVID-19, enrolled during active disease. Both conserved end residues are part of each CDR3. Fields, in order: V gene, clone size, J gene, D gene, CDR3 protein, CDR3 DNA. D genes are given only for firm matches. Some rows mark clone size as missing; the rest say once, few, many or name a class of expanded clone.

V gene: TRBV27
clone size: -
J gene: TRBJ2-1
D gene: -
CDR3 protein: CASSLAGYNEQFF
CDR3 DNA: TGTGCCAGCAGTTTAGCGGGGTACAATGAGCAGTTCTTC

V gene: TRBV6-6
clone size: -
J gene: TRBJ2-2
D gene: -
CDR3 protein: CASRQTSGNTGELFF
CDR3 DNA: TGTGCCAGCAGACAGACATCAGGGAACACCGGGGAGCTGTTTTTT

V gene: TRBV27
clone size: -
J gene: TRBJ1-3
D gene: -
CDR3 protein: CASSLSIPGIGNTIYF
CDR3 DNA: TGTGCCAGCAGTTTATCGATCCCCGGGATCGGAAACACCATATATTTT

V gene: TRBV6-5
clone size: -
J gene: TRBJ2-7
D gene: -
CDR3 protein: CASKEAYEQYF
CDR3 DNA: TGTGCCAGCAAAGAGGCCTACGAGCAGTACTTC

V gene: TRBV12-3/TRBV12-4
clone size: -
J gene: TRBJ2-7
D gene: -
CDR3 protein: CASSFGQYYEQYF
CDR3 DNA: TGTGCCAGCAGTTTTGGACAGTACTACGAGCAGTACTTC

V gene: TRBV23-1
clone size: -
J gene: TRBJ2-7
D gene: -
CDR3 protein: CASSQRGFTSYEQYF
CDR3 DNA: TGCGCCAGCAGTCAACGGGGTTTTACCTCCTACGAGCAGTACTTC

V gene: TRBV18
clone size: once
J gene: TRBJ1-2
D gene: -
CDR3 protein: CASSQEQGLGLEGYTF
CDR3 DNA: TGTGCCAGCTCACAGGAACAGGGCCTTGGCCTTGAGGGCTACACCTTC

V gene: TRBV30
clone size: -
J gene: TRBJ1-4
D gene: -
CDR3 protein: CAWNLRLNEKLFF
CDR3 DNA: TGTGCCTGGAATCTCAGGCTTAATGAAAAACTGTTTTTT

V gene: TRBV9
clone size: -
J gene: TRBJ2-1
D gene: TRBD2
CDR3 protein: CASSAGGRLGNEQFF
CDR3 DNA: TGTGCCAGCAGCGCGGGCGGGAGGTTAGGCAATGAGCAGTTCTTC

V gene: TRBV5-1
clone size: -
J gene: TRBJ1-5
D gene: TRBD1
CDR3 protein: CASNSIAGQGHSGNQPQHF
CDR3 DNA: TGCGCCAGCAACTCGATAGCAGGACAGGGACATTCGGGCAATCAGCCCCAGCATTTT

V gene: TRBV6-2/TRBV6-3
clone size: -
J gene: TRBJ2-7
D gene: TRBD2
CDR3 protein: CASNPHPLLAGSYEQYF
CDR3 DNA: TGTGCCAGCAACCCCCACCCCCTTCTAGCGGGGTCCTACGAGCAGTACTTC

V gene: TRBV6-4
clone size: -
J gene: TRBJ2-7
D gene: TRBD2
CDR3 protein: CASSDSKVASGRSRDSYEQYF
CDR3 DNA: TGTGCCAGCAGTGACTCGAAAGTGGCTAGCGGGAGGAGTCGGGACTCCTACGAGCAGTACTTC

V gene: TRBV7-2
clone size: -
J gene: TRBJ2-3
D gene: -
CDR3 protein: CASSLAASRAADTQYF
CDR3 DNA: TGTGCCAGCAGCTTAGCGGCCAGCAGGGCCGCAGATACGCAGTATTTT

V gene: TRBV28
clone size: -
J gene: TRBJ2-2
D gene: -
CDR3 protein: CASREFGDTGELFF
CDR3 DNA: TGTGCCAGCAGGGAGTTTGGGGACACGGGGGAGCTGTTTTTT

V gene: TRBV6-2/TRBV6-3
clone size: -
J gene: TRBJ2-1
D gene: TRBD2
CDR3 protein: CASSTGLAAGYNEQFF
CDR3 DNA: TGTGCCAGCAGTACGGGACTAGCGGCCGGGTACAATGAGCAGTTCTTC

V gene: TRBV15
clone size: -
J gene: TRBJ2-7
D gene: TRBD2
CDR3 protein: CATSRGASGREREEQYF
CDR3 DNA: TGTGCCACCAGCAGAGGGGCTAGCGGGAGGGAACGGGAAGAGCAGTACTTC

V gene: TRBV2
clone size: -
J gene: TRBJ1-2
D gene: -
CDR3 protein: CASEEGAYYGYTF
CDR3 DNA: TGTGCCAGCGAAGAAGGGGCCTACTATGGCTACACCTTC

V gene: TRBV24-1
clone size: once
J gene: TRBJ2-1
D gene: -
CDR3 protein: CATSERSPSDSSYNEQFF
CDR3 DNA: TGTGCCACCAGTGAGCGGTCTCCTTCGGATAGCTCCTACAATGAGCAGTTCTTC

V gene: TRBV5-1
clone size: -
J gene: TRBJ2-7
D gene: -
CDR3 protein: CASSFHGSYEQYF
CDR3 DNA: TGCGCCAGCAGCTTCCACGGCTCCTACGAGCAGTACTTC

V gene: TRBV28
clone size: -
J gene: TRBJ1-1
D gene: -
CDR3 protein: CASSTPGVSTEAFF
CDR3 DNA: TGTGCCAGCAGTACTCCAGGGGTATCGACTGAAGCTTTCTTT

V gene: TRBV6-6
clone size: -
J gene: TRBJ2-3
D gene: TRBD2
CDR3 protein: CASSWAGGGDTQYF
CDR3 DNA: TGTGCCAGCAGTTGGGCGGGAGGGGGAGATACGCAGTATTTT

V gene: TRBV11-3
clone size: once
J gene: TRBJ2-1
D gene: TRBD2
CDR3 protein: CASSLGLAEYNEQFF
CDR3 DNA: TGTGCCAGCAGCTTAGGGCTAGCGGAGTACAATGAGCAGTTCTTC

V gene: TRBV7-2
clone size: -
J gene: TRBJ1-1
D gene: -
CDR3 protein: CASSMNTEAFF
CDR3 DNA: TGTGCCAGCAGTATGAACACTGAAGCTTTCTTT